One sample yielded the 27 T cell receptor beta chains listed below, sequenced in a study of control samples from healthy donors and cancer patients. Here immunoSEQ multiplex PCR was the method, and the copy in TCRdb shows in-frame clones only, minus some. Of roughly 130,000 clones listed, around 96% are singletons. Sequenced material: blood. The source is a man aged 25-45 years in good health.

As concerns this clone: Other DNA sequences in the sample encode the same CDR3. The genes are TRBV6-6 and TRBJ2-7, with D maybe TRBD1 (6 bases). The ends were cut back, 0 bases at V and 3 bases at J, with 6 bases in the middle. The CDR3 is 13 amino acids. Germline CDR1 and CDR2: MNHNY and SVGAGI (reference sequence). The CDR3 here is CASSYSTGYEQYF. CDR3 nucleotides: TGTGCCAGCAGTTACTCGACAGGCTACGAGCAGTACTTC.

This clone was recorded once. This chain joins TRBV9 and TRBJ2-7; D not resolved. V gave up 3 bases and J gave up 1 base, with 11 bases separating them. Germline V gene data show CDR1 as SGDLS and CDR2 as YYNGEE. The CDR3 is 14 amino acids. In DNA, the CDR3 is TGTGCCAGCAGCGAAGAATCTGCGTCCTACGAGCAGTACTTC. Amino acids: CASSEESASYEQYF.

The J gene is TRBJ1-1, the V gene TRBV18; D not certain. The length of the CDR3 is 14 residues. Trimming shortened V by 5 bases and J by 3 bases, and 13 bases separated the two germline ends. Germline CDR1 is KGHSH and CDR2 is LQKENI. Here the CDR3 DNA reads TGTGCCAGCTCAGTCGCAGGTGGGGACACTGAAGCTTTCTTT. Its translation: CASSVAGGDTEAFF.

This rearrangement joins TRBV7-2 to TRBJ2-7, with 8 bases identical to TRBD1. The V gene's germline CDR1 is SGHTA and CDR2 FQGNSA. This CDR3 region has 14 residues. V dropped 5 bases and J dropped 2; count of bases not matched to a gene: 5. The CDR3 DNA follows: TGTGCCAGCAGCCGTGGGACAGGCACCTACGAGCAGTACTTC. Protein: CASSRGTGTYEQYF.

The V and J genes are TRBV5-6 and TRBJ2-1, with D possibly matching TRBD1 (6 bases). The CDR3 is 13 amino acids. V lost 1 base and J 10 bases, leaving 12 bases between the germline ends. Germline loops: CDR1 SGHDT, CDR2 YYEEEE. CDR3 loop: CASSLPPGQEQFF. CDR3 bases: TGTGCCAGCAGCTTGCCCCCTGGACAGGAGCAGTTCTTC.

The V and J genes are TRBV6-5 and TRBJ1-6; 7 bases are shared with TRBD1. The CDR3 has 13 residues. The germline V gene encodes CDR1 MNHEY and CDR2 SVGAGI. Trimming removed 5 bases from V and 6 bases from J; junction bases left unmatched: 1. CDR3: CASSRDSNSPLHF. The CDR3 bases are TGTGCCAGCAGTCGGGACAGTAATTCACCCCTCCACTTT.

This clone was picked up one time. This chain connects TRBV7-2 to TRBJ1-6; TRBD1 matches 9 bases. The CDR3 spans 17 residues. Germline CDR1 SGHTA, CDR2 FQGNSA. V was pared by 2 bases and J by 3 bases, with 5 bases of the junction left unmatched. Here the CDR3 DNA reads TGTGCCAGCAGCTTATCGTCGGGACAGGGCTATAATTCACCCCTCCACTTT. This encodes CASSLSSGQGYNSPLHF.

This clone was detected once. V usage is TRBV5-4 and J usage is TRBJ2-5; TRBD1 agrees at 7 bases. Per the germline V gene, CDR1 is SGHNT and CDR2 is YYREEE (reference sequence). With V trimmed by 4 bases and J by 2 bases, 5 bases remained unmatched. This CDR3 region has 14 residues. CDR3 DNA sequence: TGTGCCAGCAGCCCCGGGACAGCACAAGAGACCCAGTACTTC. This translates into CASSPGTAQETQYF.

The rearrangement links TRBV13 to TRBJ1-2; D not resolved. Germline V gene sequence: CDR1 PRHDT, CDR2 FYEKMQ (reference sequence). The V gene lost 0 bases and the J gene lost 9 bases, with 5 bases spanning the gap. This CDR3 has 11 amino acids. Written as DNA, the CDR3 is TGTGCCAGCAGCTTAGGCCCAAGCTACACCTTC. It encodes CASSLGPSYTF.

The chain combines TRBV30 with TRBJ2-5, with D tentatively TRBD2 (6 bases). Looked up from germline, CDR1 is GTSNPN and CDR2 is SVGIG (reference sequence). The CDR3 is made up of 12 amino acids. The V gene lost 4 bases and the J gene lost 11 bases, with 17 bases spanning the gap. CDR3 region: CAWTNPPGGQYF. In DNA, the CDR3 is TGTGCCTGGACCAACCCACCCGGGGGACAGTACTTC.

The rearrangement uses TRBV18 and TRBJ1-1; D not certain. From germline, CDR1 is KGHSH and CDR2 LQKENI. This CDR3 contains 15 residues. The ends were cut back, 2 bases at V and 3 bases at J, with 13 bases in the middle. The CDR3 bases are TGTGCCAGCTCACCAGCCCGGGTAGGGTACACTGAAGCTTTCTTT. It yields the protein CASSPARVGYTEAFF. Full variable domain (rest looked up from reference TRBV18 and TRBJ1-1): NAGVMQNPRHLVRRRGQEARLRCSPMKGHSHVYWYRQLPEEGLKFMVYLQKENIIDESGMPKERFSAEFPKEGPSILRIQQVVRGDSAAYFCASSPARVGYTEAFFGQGTRLTVV.

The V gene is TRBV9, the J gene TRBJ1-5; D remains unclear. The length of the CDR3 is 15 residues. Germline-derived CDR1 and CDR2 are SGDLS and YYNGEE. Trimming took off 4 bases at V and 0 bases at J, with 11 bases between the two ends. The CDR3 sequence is CASSLDGYSNQPQHF. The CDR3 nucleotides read TGTGCCAGCAGCCTCGACGGTTATAGCAATCAGCCCCAGCATTTT.

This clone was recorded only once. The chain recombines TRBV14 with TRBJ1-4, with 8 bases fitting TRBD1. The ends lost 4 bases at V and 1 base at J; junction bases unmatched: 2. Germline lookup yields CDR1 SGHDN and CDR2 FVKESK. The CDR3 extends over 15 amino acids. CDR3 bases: TGTGCCAGCAGCCTAGGACAGGGAACTAATGAAAAACTGTTTTTT. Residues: CASSLGQGTNEKLFF.

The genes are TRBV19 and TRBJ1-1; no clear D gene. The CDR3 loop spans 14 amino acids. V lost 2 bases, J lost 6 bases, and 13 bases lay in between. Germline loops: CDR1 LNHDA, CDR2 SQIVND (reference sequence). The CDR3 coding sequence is TGTGCCAGTAGTATATCTACGCTCGAACCTGAAGCTTTCTTT. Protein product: CASSISTLEPEAFF.

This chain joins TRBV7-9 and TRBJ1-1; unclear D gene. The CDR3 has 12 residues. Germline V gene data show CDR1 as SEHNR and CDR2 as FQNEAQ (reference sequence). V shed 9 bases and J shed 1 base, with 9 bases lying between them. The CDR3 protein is CASLKPNTEAFF. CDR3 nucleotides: TGTGCCAGTCTCAAGCCGAACACTGAAGCTTTCTTT.

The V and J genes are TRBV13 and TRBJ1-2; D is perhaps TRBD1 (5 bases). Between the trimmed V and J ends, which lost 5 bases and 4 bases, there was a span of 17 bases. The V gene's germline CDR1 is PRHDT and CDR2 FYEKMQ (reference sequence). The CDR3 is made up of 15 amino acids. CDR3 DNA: TGTGCCAGCAGCCCCTGGCCGGGGGATCTCTATGGCTACACCTTC. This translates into CASSPWPGDLYGYTF.

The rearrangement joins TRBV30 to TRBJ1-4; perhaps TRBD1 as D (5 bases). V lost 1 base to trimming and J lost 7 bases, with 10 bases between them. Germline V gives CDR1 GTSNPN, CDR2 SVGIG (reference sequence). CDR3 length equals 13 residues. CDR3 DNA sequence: TGTGCCTGGAGTGGGCAGGGCGCTGAAAAACTGTTTTTT. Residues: CAWSGQGAEKLFF.

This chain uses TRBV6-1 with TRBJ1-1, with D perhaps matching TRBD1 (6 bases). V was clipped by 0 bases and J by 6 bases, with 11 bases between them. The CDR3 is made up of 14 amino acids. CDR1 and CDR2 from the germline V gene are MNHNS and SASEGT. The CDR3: CASSEAWGAAEAFF. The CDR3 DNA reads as TGTGCCAGCAGTGAAGCGTGGGGGGCGGCTGAAGCTTTCTTT.

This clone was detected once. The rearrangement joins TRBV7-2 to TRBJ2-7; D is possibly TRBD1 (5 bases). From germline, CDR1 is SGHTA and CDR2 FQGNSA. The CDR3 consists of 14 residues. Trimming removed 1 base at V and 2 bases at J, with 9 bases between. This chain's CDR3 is CASSLVPGTYEQYF. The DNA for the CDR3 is TGTGCCAGCAGCTTAGTTCCAGGGACCTACGAGCAGTACTTC.

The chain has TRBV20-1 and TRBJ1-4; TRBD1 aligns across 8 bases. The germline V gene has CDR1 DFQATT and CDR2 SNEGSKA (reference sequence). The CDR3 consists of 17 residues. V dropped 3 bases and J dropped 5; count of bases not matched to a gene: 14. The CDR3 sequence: CSASYRQGIQENEKLFF. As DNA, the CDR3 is TGCAGTGCTAGTTACAGACAGGGGATCCAGGAGAATGAAAAACTGTTTTTT.

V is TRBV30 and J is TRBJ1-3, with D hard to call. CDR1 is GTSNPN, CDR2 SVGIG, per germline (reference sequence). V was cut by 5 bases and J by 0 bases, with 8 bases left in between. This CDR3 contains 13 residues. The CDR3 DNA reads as TGTGCCTGGTCACGTAGCTCTGGAAACACCATATATTTT. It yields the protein CAWSRSSGNTIYF.

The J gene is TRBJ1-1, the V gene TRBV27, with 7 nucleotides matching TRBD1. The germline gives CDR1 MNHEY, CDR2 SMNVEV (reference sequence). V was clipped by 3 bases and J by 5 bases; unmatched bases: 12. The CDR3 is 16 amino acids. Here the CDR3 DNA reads TGTGCCAGCAGTTTCGGAACCGCCGGGACAGTGACTGAAGCTTTCTTT. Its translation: CASSFGTAGTVTEAFF.

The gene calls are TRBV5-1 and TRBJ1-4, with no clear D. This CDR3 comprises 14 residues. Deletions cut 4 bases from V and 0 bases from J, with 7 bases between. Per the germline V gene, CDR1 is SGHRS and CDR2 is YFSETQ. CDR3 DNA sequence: TGCGCCAGCAGCACGGCGGCAACTAATGAAAAACTGTTTTTT. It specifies CASSTAATNEKLFF.

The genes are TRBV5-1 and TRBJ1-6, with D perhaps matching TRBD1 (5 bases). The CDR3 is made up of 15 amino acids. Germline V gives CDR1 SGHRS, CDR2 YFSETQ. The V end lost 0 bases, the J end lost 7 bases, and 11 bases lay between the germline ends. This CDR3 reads CASSLGQGGNSPLHF. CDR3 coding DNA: TGCGCCAGCAGCTTGGGGCAGGGCGGGAATTCACCCCTCCACTTT.

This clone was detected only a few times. The CDR3 DNA reads TGTGCCAGCCGGACCGGTCCCGGGGAGCTGTTTTTT. This gives the protein CASRTGPGELFF. The V and J genes are TRBV28 and TRBJ2-2; no definite D call. V gave up 8 bases and J gave up 6 bases, with 10 bases separating them. CDR3 length equals 12 residues. CDR1 is MDHEN and CDR2 is SYDVKM in the germline V gene.

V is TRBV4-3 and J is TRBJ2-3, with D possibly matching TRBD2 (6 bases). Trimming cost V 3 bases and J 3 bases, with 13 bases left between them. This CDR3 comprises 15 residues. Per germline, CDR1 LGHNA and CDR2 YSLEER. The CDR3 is CASSQLSGRTDTQYF. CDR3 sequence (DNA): TGCGCCAGCAGCCAGCTTTCAGGGAGGACAGATACGCAGTATTTT.

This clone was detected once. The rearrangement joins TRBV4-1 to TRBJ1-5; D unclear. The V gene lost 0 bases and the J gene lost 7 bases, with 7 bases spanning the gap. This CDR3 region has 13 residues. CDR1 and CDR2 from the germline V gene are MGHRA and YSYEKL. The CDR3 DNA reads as TGCGCCAGCAGCCAAGATCTTAGGCAGCCCCAGCATTTT. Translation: CASSQDLRQPQHF.